What follows are 18 T cell receptor beta chains derived from one specimen sequenced in a study of blood T cells in healthy people across ages. A second PCR, run for roughly 7 to 11 cycles, used a sample-barcoded 5' primer plus a J-beta primer mix. TCRdb ran MiXCR on the 5' RACE reads and lists one entry per CDR3 protein. The profile shows 1.2 million to 1.5 million distinct CDR3 sequences, approximately 40% of them singletons. The source material was blood. The receptors were sampled from a woman under 30 in good health.

This clonotype has more than one count but fewer than ten. J is TRBJ1-1 and V is TRBV7-8; TRBD1 matches 7 bases. Germline lookup yields CDR1 SGHVS and CDR2 FQNEAQ. This CDR3 spans 15 amino acids. V shed 3 bases and J 1 base; nucleotides not matched to a gene: 5. The CDR3 nucleotides read TGTGCCAGCAGCTTTCTGGGACAGAAGAACACTGAAGCTTTCTTT. This codes for CASSFLGQKNTEAFF.

The V call is TRBV6-1, the J call TRBJ1-4; 7 nucleotides align to TRBD1. The germline gives CDR1 MNHNS, CDR2 SASEGT. The V and J ends lost 8 bases and 3 bases, in that order; junction bases with no gene match: 3. The CDR3 runs to 13 residues. CDR3 residues: CASSTGPNEKLFF. Here the CDR3 DNA reads TGTGCCAGCTCGACAGGGCCTAATGAAAAACTGTTTTTT.

The rearrangement links TRBV6-5 to TRBJ2-7; TRBD1 agrees at 7 bases. Unmatched junction bases numbered 7, after V lost 2 bases and J lost 6 bases. There are 14 residues in the CDR3. Germline CDR1 and CDR2: MNHEY and SVGAGI. CDR3 region: CASSYDRVAGEQYF. CDR3 nucleotide sequence: TGTGCCAGCAGTTACGACAGGGTGGCAGGCGAGCAGTACTTC.

The V gene is TRBV6-2 or TRBV6-3, the J gene TRBJ2-1; weak D call: TRBD2 (6 bases). V dropped 2 bases and J dropped 0 bases, with 17 bases sitting between them. Germline lookup yields CDR1 MNHEY and CDR2 SVGEGT. The CDR3 sequence is 18 residues long. For the CDR3, the DNA is TGTGCCAGCAGTTACGGGCGGGGCACTCCGCCCTCCTACAATGAGCAGTTCTTC. It codes for CASSYGRGTPPSYNEQFF.

At least ten counts were recorded for this clonotype. CDR3 region: CASSSMDRRANEQFF. The DNA for the CDR3 is TGTGCCAGCAGCTCCATGGATCGCAGGGCCAATGAGCAGTTCTTC. The chain carries TRBV7-9 and TRBJ2-1; tentative D call: TRBD1 (5 bases). The length of the CDR3 is 15 residues. The germline CDR1 and CDR2 sequences are SEHNR and FQNEAQ (reference sequence). Between the trimmed V and J ends, which lost 4 bases and 6 bases, there was a span of 16 bases.

This clonotype has only a few counts. The rearrangement uses TRBV27 and TRBJ1-6, with 8 bases lining up with TRBD1. CDR3 length equals 16 residues. Losses at the gene ends were 5 bases for V and 7 bases for J; bases not matched to a gene: 10. CDR1 MNHEY and CDR2 SMNVEV come from the germline V gene (reference sequence). The CDR3 DNA follows: TGTGCCAGCAGTGGCCAGGGGGCGCGGACCAATTCACCCCTCCACTTT. Its protein product is CASSGQGARTNSPLHF.

This rearrangement joins TRBV28 to TRBJ2-7, with D tentatively TRBD1 (5 bases). This CDR3 is built from 14 residues. V was cut by 7 bases and J by 4 bases, with 17 bases left in between. Germline CDR1 reads MDHEN; CDR2 reads SYDVKM. The CDR3 region has the DNA TGTGCCAGCACCCCCAAGTCACAGGTTTACGAGCAGTACTTC. As protein: CASTPKSQVYEQYF.

The genes are TRBV7-9 and TRBJ2-1; a weak D match, TRBD2 (6 bases). The V end lost 3 bases, the J end lost 3 bases, and 9 bases lay between the germline ends. The CDR3 has 14 residues. Germline assignment: CDR1 SEHNR and CDR2 FQNEAQ (reference sequence). CDR3 in DNA: TGTGCCAGCAGCTTCCGACTAGACTACAATGAGCAGTTCTTC. This encodes CASSFRLDYNEQFF.

CDR3 in DNA: TGTGCGGAGGGGGATAAGCAGCCCCAGCATTTT. Its protein is CAEGDKQPQHF. The chain recombines TRBV30 with TRBJ1-5; a weak D match, TRBD1 (6 bases). The length of the CDR3 is 11 residues. The germline CDR1 and CDR2 sequences are GTSNPN and SVGIG (reference sequence).

The V gene is TRBV5-1, the J gene TRBJ1-4, with 9 positions matching TRBD1. Looked up from germline, CDR1 is SGHRS and CDR2 is YFSETQ. V was clipped by 5 bases and J by 7 bases; unmatched bases: 6. This CDR3 region has 14 residues. The CDR3 nucleotides are TGCGCCAGCAGAACGACAGGGGGTGTTGAAAAACTGTTTTTT. Translating it yields CASRTTGGVEKLFF.

The rearrangement uses TRBV20-1 and TRBJ1-2, with TRBD1 identical over 7 bases. The CDR3 sequence is 14 residues long. The V gene's germline CDR1 is DFQATT and CDR2 SNEGSKA (reference sequence). The V gene end was trimmed by 3 bases and the J gene end by 4 bases; junction bases not matched to a gene: 8. CDR3 sequence: CSASDRQGVYGYTF. The CDR3 DNA is TGCAGTGCTAGTGATCGGCAGGGGGTCTATGGCTACACCTTC.

This sequence joins TRBV5-5 and TRBJ2-3, with 8 bases fitting TRBD1. V gave up 0 bases and J gave up 3 bases; unmatched junction bases: 6. CDR3 length: 16 amino acids. The germline V gene encodes CDR1 SGHKS and CDR2 YYEKEE (reference sequence). In DNA, the CDR3 is TGTGCCAGCAGCTTGGAATTGGACAGGGAAACAGATACGCAGTATTTT. Protein: CASSLELDRETDTQYF.

This clonotype appeared a few times. This sequence joins TRBV7-6 and TRBJ2-7; 7 bases fit TRBD1. The trim removed 4 bases at V and 4 bases at J, leaving 10 bases unmatched. Germline V gene data show CDR1 as SGHVS and CDR2 as FNYEAQ. This CDR3 contains 15 residues. As DNA, the CDR3 is TGTGCCAGCAGCTCCCAAGCCGGGACAGATTACGAGCAGTACTTC. Protein sequence: CASSSQAGTDYEQYF.

The chain joins TRBV6-6 to TRBJ2-3; possibly TRBD2 for D (7 bases). Trimming cost V 0 bases and J 7 bases, with 20 bases left between them. The length of the CDR3 is 17 residues. Per the germline V gene, CDR1 is MNHNY and CDR2 is SVGAGI (reference sequence). The CDR3 sequence: CASSYSSPGGRINTQYF. The DNA of the CDR3 is TGTGCCAGCAGTTACTCGAGCCCGGGGGGCCGGATTAATACGCAGTATTTT.

This CDR3 reads CASSLARTQDGTDTQYF. As DNA, the CDR3 is TGTGCCAGCAGCTTAGCGAGGACCCAGGACGGCACAGATACGCAGTATTTT. The chain has TRBV7-9 and TRBJ2-3; D not resolved. This CDR3 spans 17 amino acids. The germline V and J ends were trimmed by 0 bases and 1 base, with 14 bases remaining between them. Germline CDR1 reads SEHNR; CDR2 reads FQNEAQ (reference sequence).

This clonotype has only a few counts. The genes are TRBV12-3 or TRBV12-4 and TRBJ2-1; 8 positions match TRBD2. The length of the CDR3 is 13 residues. V shed 8 bases, J shed 8 bases, and the junction held 8 bases outside the gene matches. This CDR3 reads CASGWAGGDEQFF. The CDR3 nucleotides read TGTGCCAGCGGTTGGGCGGGGGGCGATGAGCAGTTCTTC.

With respect to this clonotype: The conserved final phenylalanine or tryptophan is absent from the CDR3, which likely points to a read error. J is TRBJ2-4 and V is TRBV20-1; possible D gene TRBD1, 5 bases. CDR3 length: 15 amino acids. Trimming took off 3 bases at V and 1 base at J, with 13 bases between the two ends. Germline CDR1 and CDR2: DFQATT and SNEGSKA (reference sequence). In nucleotides, the CDR3 is TGCAGTGCTAGTAAGGGGAAAGGGGCCAAAAACATTCAGTACTCC. Residues: CSASKGKGAKNIQYS.

This clonotype was seen a handful of times. The chain employs TRBV6-6 and TRBJ2-5, with D unresolved. The end of the DNA aligns better with TRBJ2-7, so the J call may be wrong. Germline V lookup: CDR1 MNHNY, CDR2 SVGAGI (reference sequence). The CDR3 contains 12 residues. CDR3 coding DNA: TGTGCCAGCAGTCCCGCATGGGGCGAGCAGTACTTC. This encodes CASSPAWGEQYF.